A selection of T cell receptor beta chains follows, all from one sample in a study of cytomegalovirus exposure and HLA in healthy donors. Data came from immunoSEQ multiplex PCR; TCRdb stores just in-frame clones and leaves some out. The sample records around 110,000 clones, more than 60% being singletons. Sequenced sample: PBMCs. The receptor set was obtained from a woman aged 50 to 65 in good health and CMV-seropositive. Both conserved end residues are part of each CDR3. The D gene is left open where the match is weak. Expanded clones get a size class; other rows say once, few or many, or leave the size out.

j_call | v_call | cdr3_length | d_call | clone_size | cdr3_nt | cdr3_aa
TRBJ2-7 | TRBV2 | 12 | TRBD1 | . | TGTGCCAGAGGACAGGTCTCCTACGAGCAGTACTTC | CARGQVSYEQYF
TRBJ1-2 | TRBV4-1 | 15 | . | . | TGCGCCAGCAGCCAATCTGAGGGGGTCGAGTATGGCTACACCTTC | CASSQSEGVEYGYTF
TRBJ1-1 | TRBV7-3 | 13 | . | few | TGTGCCAGCAGCTTAACGACTAACACTGAAGCTTTCTTT | CASSLTTNTEAFF
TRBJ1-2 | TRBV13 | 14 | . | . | TGTGCCAGCAGCTTAGGCCGGGCTAACTATGGCTACACCTTC | CASSLGRANYGYTF
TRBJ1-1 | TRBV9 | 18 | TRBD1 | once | TGTGCCAGCAGCGTTGGGCCGGGACAGGGGGCGGGGGAGACTGAAGCTTTCTTT | CASSVGPGQGAGETEAFF
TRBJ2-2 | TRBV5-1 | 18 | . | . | TGCGCCAGCAGCTTGGGAGCGGGCCGTGGGGGTGACACCGGGGAGCTGTTTTTT | CASSLGAGRGGDTGELFF
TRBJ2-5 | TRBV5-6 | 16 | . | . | TGTGCCAGCAGCTTGGCCGCGATGCCCGCCCAAGAGACCCAGTACTTC | CASSLAAMPAQETQYF
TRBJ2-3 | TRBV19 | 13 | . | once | TGTGCCAGTAGTGCGTACCTCACAGATACGCAGTATTTT | CASSAYLTDTQYF
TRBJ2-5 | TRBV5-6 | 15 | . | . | TGTGCCAGCAGCTTGGCCCGACGGGGTTCCGAGACCCAGTACTTC | CASSLARRGSETQYF
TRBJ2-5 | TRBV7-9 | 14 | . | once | TGTGCCAGCAGCTTAACGCCAGGGGGGGAGACCCAGTACTTC | CASSLTPGGETQYF
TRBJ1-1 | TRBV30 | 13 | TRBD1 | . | TGTGCCTGCCTACAGGGGCGCTACACTGAAGCTTTCTTT | CACLQGRYTEAFF
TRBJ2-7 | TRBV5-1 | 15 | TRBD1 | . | TGCGCCAGCAGCTTGGGGACAGGAGGCTCCTACGAGCAGTACTTC | CASSLGTGGSYEQYF
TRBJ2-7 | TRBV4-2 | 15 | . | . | TGTGCCAGCAGCCAACTGGGACTTCCCTCCTACGAGCAGTACTTC | CASSQLGLPSYEQYF
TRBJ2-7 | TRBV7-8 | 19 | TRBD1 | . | TGTGCCAGCAGCCTCTTTTCCGGGACAGGGGCCACGAAAAGAAACGAGCAGTACTTC | CASSLFSGTGATKRNEQYF
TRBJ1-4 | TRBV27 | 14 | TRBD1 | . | TGTGCCAGCAGGGGACAGGGGGCAGGGGAAAAACTGTTTTTT | CASRGQGAGEKLFF
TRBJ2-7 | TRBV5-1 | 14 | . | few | TGCGCCAGCAGCCTAGGTGGAGGGACCTACGAGCAGTACTTC | CASSLGGGTYEQYF
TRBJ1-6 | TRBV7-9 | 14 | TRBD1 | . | TGTGCCAGCAGCCCCGACAGGGTTGGCTCACCCCTCCACTTT | CASSPDRVGSPLHF
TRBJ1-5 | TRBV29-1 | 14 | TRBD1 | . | TGCAGCGTGGCAGGGACAGACCGCAATCAGCCCCAGCATTTT | CSVAGTDRNQPQHF
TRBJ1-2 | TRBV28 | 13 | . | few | TGTGCCAGCAGTTTACAGGGGTCCTATGGCTACACCTTC | CASSLQGSYGYTF
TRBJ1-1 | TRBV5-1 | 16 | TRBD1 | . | TGCGCCAGCAGCCCCGGACAGGGAGAGGGTCCAGATGAAGCTTTCTTT | CASSPGQGEGPDEAFF
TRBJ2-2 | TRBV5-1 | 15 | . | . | TGCGCCAGCGGGGCCTCCACAGGGAACACCGGGGAGCTGTTTTTT | CASGASTGNTGELFF
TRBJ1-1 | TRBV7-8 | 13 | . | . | TGTGCCAGCAGCTTACAGGAAAAAACTGAAGCTTTCTTT | CASSLQEKTEAFF
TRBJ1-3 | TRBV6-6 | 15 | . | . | TGTGCCAGCAGCCTCGGGGGGACGCTTGGAAACACCATATATTTT | CASSLGGTLGNTIYF
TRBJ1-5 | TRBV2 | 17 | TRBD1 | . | TGTGCCAGCAGTTTGGGACAGGGACGGACGCGCAATCAGCCCCAGCATTTT | CASSLGQGRTRNQPQHF
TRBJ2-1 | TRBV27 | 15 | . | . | TGTGCCAGCAGTTCCATAATGAGCGGTACCAATGAGCAGTTCTTC | CASSSIMSGTNEQFF
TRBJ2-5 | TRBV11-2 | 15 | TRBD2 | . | TGTGCCAGCAGTAGAAGCGGGGGGGAATCGGAGACCCAGTACTTC | CASSRSGGESETQYF
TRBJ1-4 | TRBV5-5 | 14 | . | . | TGTGCCAGCACTCTACTCGTGAGGGGGGAAAAACTGTTTTTT | CASTLLVRGEKLFF
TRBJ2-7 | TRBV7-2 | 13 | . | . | TGTGCCAGCAGCCCTTATATGGTCTACGAGCAGTACTTC | CASSPYMVYEQYF
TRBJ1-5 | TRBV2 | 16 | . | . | TGTGCCAGCAGTGGGGTTGGAGGGCATATCAATCAGCCCCAGCATTTT | CASSGVGGHINQPQHF
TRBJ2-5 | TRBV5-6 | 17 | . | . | TGTGCCAGCAGCTTGATATCCGTCAGGTTGGCGAAAGAGACCCAGTACTTC | CASSLISVRLAKETQYF